This T cell receptor (beta chain) appears in the sequencing data of a study of T-cell memory formation after mild COVID-19. General study points: Within pre-infection memory, some responding clones were found, suggesting cross-reactive memory joined.

Via MiXCR, TCRdb re-called the 5' RACE reads, giving one row per CDR3 protein. The data show 560,000 or so distinct CDR3 sequences, 17% seen once. The sample holds a few counts of this clonotype. Antigen unknown. CDR1 and CDR2 (germline): SQVTM, ANQGSEA. The ends lost 7 bases at V and 7 bases at J; junction bases unmatched: 14. The CDR3 is 15 residues long. The sequence was obtained from an adult woman who had mild COVID-19 (a few samples of this study predate the infection). Cell type and time point are not known. The V and J genes are TRBV29-1 and TRBJ2-1; TRBD2 agrees at 9 bases. Specimen: PBMCs or a T cell subset sorted from them (not recorded which). The CDR3 nucleotides are TGCAGCGCCCCAAGGTCTAGCGGGAAAGGTAATGAGCAGTTCTTC. This sequence encodes CSAPRSSGKGNEQFF.